These 21 T cell receptor beta chains originate from one sample sequenced in a study of regulatory T cells in long-lasting Graves disease. The authors built TCR beta libraries using iRepertoire HTBI primers and Arm-PCR of CDR3 regions. TCRdb recomputed calls from the multiplex PCR reads with MiXCR, one row per CDR3 protein. This sample has hundreds of thousands of distinct CDR3 sequences; 18% occur once, and the top ten carry about 39%. Documented time point: newly diagnosed GD, antithyroid drugs for less than 3 months. Preparation of the TCR library used RNA extracted from PBMCs. The sample here was peripheral blood mononuclear cells (PBMCs), taken at new diagnosis, from a patient treated with antithyroid drugs. The receptors come from a female donor with Graves disease.

This clonotype was counted a few times. V usage is TRBV19 and J usage is TRBJ2-7, with D perhaps TRBD2 (5 bases). Germline lookup yields CDR1 LNHDA and CDR2 SQIVND (reference sequence). Trimming removed 3 bases at V and 6 bases at J, with 21 bases between. The CDR3 loop spans 16 amino acids. CDR3 residues: CASSIAQTKLHGEQYF. CDR3 DNA: TGTGCCAGTAGTATTGCCCAGACTAAACTTCATGGCGAGCAGTACTTC. Full variable domain (remainder filled in from reference TRBV19 and TRBJ2-7): DGGITQSPKYLFRKEGQNVTLSCEQNLNHDAMYWYRQDPGQGLRLIYYSQIVNDFQKGDIAEGYSVSREKKESFPLTVTSAQKNPTAFYLCASSIAQTKLHGEQYFGPGTRLTVT.

There are a few counts of this clonotype. This chain uses TRBV12-5 with TRBJ1-4; 8 positions agree with TRBD1. The CDR3 is made up of 19 amino acids. The V and J ends lost 0 bases and 0 bases, in that order; junction bases with no gene match: 9. Germline-derived CDR1 and CDR2 are LGHNT and FRNRAP. The CDR3, as DNA: TGTGCTAGTGGTTTGGTACTTAGGGACAGGACAGCAACTAATGAAAAACTGTTTTTT. Translating it yields CASGLVLRDRTATNEKLFF.

This clonotype was observed a handful of times. This chain connects TRBV6-1 to TRBJ2-7, with 9 positions matching TRBD1. J was trimmed by 4 bases and V by 1 base; bases with no gene match: 5. The CDR3 extends over 15 amino acids. Germline V gene data show CDR1 as MNHNS and CDR2 as SASEGT. The CDR3 is CASSEVSGTGYEQYF. Here the CDR3 DNA reads TGTGCCAGCAGTGAAGTGTCAGGGACAGGGTACGAGCAGTACTTC.

This clonotype was counted ten times or more. The chain recombines TRBV28 with TRBJ2-5, with D hard to call. Trimming left V 6 bases short and J 4 bases short, with 15 bases between. This CDR3 has 14 amino acids. In germline, CDR1 is MDHEN, CDR2 SYDVKM. CDR3 region: CASREEQVTETQYF. The CDR3, as DNA: TGTGCCAGCAGAGAGGAACAAGTGACAGAGACCCAGTACTTC.

The table lists this clonotype with many counts. This chain joins TRBV2 and TRBJ2-1; 7 bases are a match to TRBD1. V lost 5 bases and J lost 6; bases outside the gene matches: 7. Germline CDR1 reads SNHLY; CDR2 reads FYNNEI. The CDR3 consists of 14 residues. CDR3 residues: CASSSSPGGNEQFF. In nucleotides, the CDR3 is TGTGCCAGCAGTTCAAGCCCAGGGGGCAATGAGCAGTTCTTC.

V gene TRBV13 combines with J gene TRBJ2-1, with a weak D call TRBD2 (7 bases). V was cut by 4 bases and J by 6 bases, with 16 bases left in between. Germline lookup yields CDR1 PRHDT and CDR2 FYEKMQ (reference sequence). The CDR3 has 15 amino acids. CDR3 bases: TGTGCCAGCAGCTGGGGGGCTAGCGGACCCAATGAGCAGTTCTTC. It specifies CASSWGASGPNEQFF.

A few counts support this clonotype. V gene TRBV7-8 combines with J gene TRBJ2-7; D is perhaps TRBD1 or TRBD2 (7 bases each). CDR1 and CDR2 from the germline V gene are SGHVS and FQNEAQ. This CDR3 spans 14 amino acids. The ends were cut back, 2 bases at V and 4 bases at J, with 12 bases in the middle. The CDR3 DNA sequence: TGTGCCAGCAGCTTACAGGGGGGGCCATACGAGCAGTACTTC. The encoded protein is CASSLQGGPYEQYF.

This clonotype came up many times. CDR3 protein: CSAEDRGLSETQYF. In nucleotides, the CDR3 is TGCAGTGCAGAAGATAGAGGACTATCGGAGACCCAGTACTTC. This chain uses TRBV20-1 with TRBJ2-5, with D possibly TRBD2 on 6 matching bases. Trimming took 6 bases from V and 5 from J, leaving 19 bases between them. There are 14 residues in the CDR3. CDR1 and CDR2 from the germline V gene are DFQATT and SNEGSKA (reference sequence).

There are many counts of this clonotype. The gene calls are TRBV12-3 or TRBV12-4 and TRBJ2-1; 11 bases align to TRBD2. The CDR3 has 16 amino acids. After removal of 7 bases from V and 10 bases from J, the junction contained 15 bases not matched to a gene. CDR3 DNA: TGTGCCAGCACCTTGCGCCTAGCGGGAGGCCTAAGGGAGCAGTTCTTC. Translated, it gives CASTLRLAGGLREQFF.

Of note for this clonotype: A read error may be the cause here, since a much bigger clone is one base away. The CDR3 here is CASRLGRRIYYGYTF. The CDR3 DNA is TGCGCCAGCAGATTGGGCAGGAGAATATACTATGGCTACACCTTC. The rearrangement joins TRBV5-1 to TRBJ1-2; D remains unclear. In germline, CDR1 is SGHRS, CDR2 YFSETQ. The CDR3 consists of 15 residues. The whole variable domain, filled in from reference TRBV5-1 and TRBJ1-2, reads KAGVTQTPRYLIKTRGQQVTLSCSPISGHRSVSWYQQTPGQGLQFLFEYFSETQRNKGNFPGRFSGRQFSNSRSEMNVSTLELGDSALYLCASRLGRRIYYGYTFGSGTRLTVV.

Regarding this clonotype: A read error may be the cause here, since a much bigger clone is one base away. The chain joins TRBV20-1 to TRBJ2-1; possible D gene TRBD2, 5 bases. With 6 bases removed from V and 8 bases from J, the gap between germline ends came to 23 bases. CDR3 length: 15 residues. The germline CDR1 and CDR2 sequences are DFQATT and SNEGSKA (reference sequence). CDR3 in DNA: TGCAGTGCCCCCTTGGTAGCGACCTTTTCCGATGAGCAGTTCTTC. Translation gives CSAPLVATFSDEQFF.

This clonotype appeared a few times. This chain links TRBV19 with TRBJ2-7, with a tentative D call TRBD1 (6 bases). The ends were cut back, 7 bases at V and 0 bases at J, with 13 bases in the middle. The germline gives CDR1 LNHDA, CDR2 SQIVND (reference sequence). The CDR3 loop spans 14 amino acids. CDR3 DNA sequence: TGTGCCAGTAAGGGGGAGCCCAGCTCCTACGAGCAGTACTTC. Protein product: CASKGEPSSYEQYF.

This chain joins TRBV6-2 or TRBV6-3 and TRBJ2-7, with TRBD1 as a possible D gene (6 bases). Germline V gene data show CDR1 as MNHEY and CDR2 as SVGEGT. The CDR3 has 17 residues. V was pared by 5 bases and J by 3 bases, with 23 bases between. This chain's CDR3 is CASSKITYRVRGYEQYF. The CDR3 DNA is TGTGCCAGCAGTAAAATAACATACAGGGTGAGGGGCTACGAGCAGTACTTC.

This clonotype was observed at least ten times. The CDR3 sequence is CASSLRTGGRETQYF. The CDR3 DNA follows: TGTGCCAGCAGTTTAAGGACAGGGGGACGAGAGACCCAGTACTTC. V usage is TRBV27 and J usage is TRBJ2-5; TRBD1 matches at 10 bases. Germline CDR1 is MNHEY and CDR2 is SMNVEV (reference sequence). There are 15 residues in the CDR3. V shed 2 bases and J 4 bases; nucleotides not matched to a gene: 4.

This clonotype was counted only a few times. A single base separates this from a much larger clone, so it may be a read error. The gene calls are TRBV6-1 and TRBJ2-1, with 10 bases aligning to TRBD1. Trimming at V came to 7 bases and at J to 8 bases, leaving 11 bases not matched to a gene. The CDR3 spans 15 residues. Germline V lookup: CDR1 MNHNS, CDR2 SASEGT. CDR3 in amino acids: CASTPSRTGGDEQFF. DNA of the CDR3: TGTGCCAGCACCCCGAGCCGGACAGGGGGAGATGAGCAGTTCTTC.

This clonotype was seen more than once but under ten times. A much larger clone differs by one base, so this may be a read error. V usage is TRBV3-1 and J usage is TRBJ2-5, with unresolved D. The CDR3 length is 14 residues. Germline-derived CDR1 and CDR2 are LGHDT and YNNKEL (reference sequence). This CDR3 is CAGSPRTYGETQYF. CDR3 bases: TGTGCCGGCAGCCCGCGCACCTACGGAGAGACCCAGTACTTC.

The table lists this clonotype with a few counts. The V call is TRBV24-1, the J call TRBJ2-7, with 7 positions matching TRBD1. Germline assignment: CDR1 KGHDR and CDR2 SFDVKD. The CDR3 runs 14 residues. The ends lost 3 bases at V and 6 bases at J; junction bases unmatched: 7. CDR3 residues: CATSDLRTGGEQYF. The CDR3 nucleotides are TGTGCCACCAGTGATCTAAGGACAGGAGGCGAGCAGTACTTC.

This clonotype was seen more than once but under ten times. The DNA for the CDR3 is TGTGCCAGCAGACCGACAGCGGGAGTGGTAAACAATGAGCAGTTCTTC. Translation gives CASRPTAGVVNNEQFF. The chain carries TRBV25-1 and TRBJ2-1, with 8 bases lining up with TRBD2. Per the germline V gene, CDR1 is MGHDK and CDR2 is SYGVNS. This CDR3 spans 16 amino acids. With V trimmed by 6 bases and J by 5 bases, 12 bases remained unmatched. The full variable domain, completed using reference TRBV25-1 and TRBJ2-1, is EADIYQTPRYLVIGTGKKITLECSQTMGHDKMYWYQQDPGMELHLIHYSYGVNSTEKGDLSSESTVSRIRTEHFPLTLESARPSHTSQYLCASRPTAGVVNNEQFFGPGTRLTVL.

A few counts support this clonotype. The chain employs TRBV29-1 and TRBJ1-2, with D perhaps matching TRBD1 (5 bases). This CDR3 is built from 11 residues. V was pared by 7 bases and J by 5 bases, with 11 bases between. CDR1 and CDR2 (germline): SQVTM, ANQGSEA. CDR3 sequence (DNA): TGCAGCGGGCTGACAGCGTATGGCTACACCTTC. The encoded protein is CSGLTAYGYTF.

The chain couples TRBV14 to TRBJ2-5; no clear D. Germline V CDR1 and CDR2: SGHDN, FVKESK. The CDR3 totals 14 residues. Trimming stripped 5 bases from V and 12 bases from J, with 22 bases between. The CDR3 is CASSAIGITTAEYF. CDR3 DNA: TGTGCCAGCAGCGCGATTGGGATCACGACTGCGGAGTACTTC. The entire variable domain, with the rest obtained from reference TRBV14 and TRBJ2-5, is as follows: EAGVTQFPSHSVIEKGQTVTLRCDPISGHDNLYWYRRVMGKEIKFLLHFVKESKQDESGMPNNRFLAERTGGTYSTLKVQPAELEDSGVYFCASSAIGITTAEYFGPGTRLLVL.

This clonotype was seen once. V gene TRBV28 combines with J gene TRBJ2-1, with TRBD1 identical over 9 bases. Trimming took 5 bases from V and 0 from J; bases not matched to a gene: 11. Germline loops: CDR1 MDHEN, CDR2 SYDVKM. The CDR3 covers 18 residues. The CDR3 is CASSQPGTGPSSYNEQFF. As DNA, the CDR3 is TGTGCCAGCAGTCAACCCGGGACAGGGCCCAGCTCCTACAATGAGCAGTTCTTC.